The next 27 T cell receptor beta chains were all read from a single sample in a study of blood T cell repertoires in COVID-19. Clones were sequenced by immunoSEQ multiplex PCR, and TCRdb holds only the in-frame ones, with some missing. The sample has 200,000 to 250,000 clones, 85% to 90% seen once. Sequenced: peripheral blood. Receptors were obtained from a young man with active or convalescent COVID-19.

V usage is TRBV6-5 and J usage is TRBJ1-1; no reliable D call. The V gene's germline CDR1 is MNHEY and CDR2 SVGAGI. This CDR3 contains 13 residues. The V and J ends lost 5 bases and 1 base respectively, with 8 bases between them. CDR3 sequence: CASSPTGNTEAFF. DNA of the CDR3: TGTGCCAGCAGTCCGACGGGGAACACTGAAGCTTTCTTT.

This clone was seen a handful of times. This chain's CDR3 is CASSLWGQGIAGANYGYTF. The CDR3 DNA reads as TGTGCCAGCAGTTTATGGGGGCAGGGGATTGCAGGGGCTAACTATGGCTACACCTTC. The chain employs TRBV27 and TRBJ1-2, with D possibly matching TRBD1 (6 bases). The CDR3 covers 19 residues. Germline assignment: CDR1 MNHEY and CDR2 SMNVEV (reference sequence). V gave up 1 base and J gave up 0 bases, with 21 bases separating them.

The chain couples TRBV6-6 to TRBJ2-1; 7 nucleotides line up with TRBD1. The J segment lost 2 bases and the V segment lost 5 bases, leaving 9 bases of the junction unmatched. Germline loops: CDR1 MNHNY, CDR2 SVGAGI (reference sequence). The CDR3 has 16 amino acids. Here the CDR3 DNA reads TGTGCCAGCAGTGGCGACAGGGCTCATGCCTACAATGAGCAGTTCTTC. It is translated as CASSGDRAHAYNEQFF.

This chain connects TRBV21-1 to TRBJ2-1; whether TRBD1, the table's D call, matches the DNA was not checked. TRBV21-1 is shown as a pseudogene. The CDR3 extends over 16 amino acids. The DNA of the CDR3 is TGTGCCAGCAGCACCTGCAGGGGAAGCTCCTACAATGAGCAGTTCTTC. Protein product: CASSTCRGSSYNEQFF.

The V gene is TRBV7-9, the J gene TRBJ1-1; 8 positions match TRBD1. Germline V gene data show CDR1 as SEHNR and CDR2 as FQNEAQ (reference sequence). After removal of 5 bases from V and 4 bases from J, the junction contained 6 bases not matched to a gene. The CDR3 covers 14 residues. CDR3 nucleotide sequence: TGTGCCAGCAGCCCTGGACAGGGAGGCACTGAAGCTTTCTTT. It specifies CASSPGQGGTEAFF.

The chain recombines TRBV7-2 with TRBJ1-2; 9 positions match TRBD1. CDR3 size: 15 residues. Germline trimming cut 7 bases from V and 6 bases from J; bases unmatched to any gene: 12. Germline V lookup: CDR1 SGHTA, CDR2 FQGNSA. CDR3 loop: CASIPLGTGFDGYTF. CDR3 bases: TGTGCCAGCATCCCGTTGGGGACAGGGTTTGATGGCTACACCTTC.

The chain joins TRBV5-1 to TRBJ2-3; 12 positions agree with TRBD2. Germline CDR1 reads SGHRS; CDR2 reads YFSETQ. The CDR3 consists of 17 residues. J was trimmed by 4 bases and V by 3 bases; bases with no gene match: 9. The CDR3 region is CASSSRLAGGPADTQYF. The CDR3 DNA follows: TGCGCCAGCAGCTCGAGGCTAGCGGGAGGGCCTGCAGATACGCAGTATTTT.

This chain joins TRBV7-3 and TRBJ2-1; tentatively, D is TRBD2 (6 bases). Germline lookup yields CDR1 SGHTA and CDR2 FQGTGA. The V end was cut by 0 bases, the J end by 4 bases, with 10 bases between. CDR3 length equals 15 residues. CDR3 protein: CASSLTVRGYNEQFF. The CDR3 DNA is TGTGCCAGCAGCTTAACCGTCCGGGGGTACAATGAGCAGTTCTTC.

The chain carries TRBV4-1 and TRBJ2-3; no firm D call. Trimming removed 5 bases from V and 2 bases from J, with 5 bases in between. Germline-derived CDR1 and CDR2 are MGHRA and YSYEKL. CDR3 length equals 12 residues. CDR3 region: CASSSVTDTQYF. Here the CDR3 DNA reads TGCGCCAGCAGCTCAGTCACAGATACGCAGTATTTT.

This CDR3 is CASSHSFVYSLAALSYEQYF. DNA of the CDR3: TGTGCCAGCAGCCATTCCTTCGTATATTCTCTAGCGGCACTTTCCTACGAGCAGTACTTC. The gene calls are TRBV3-1 (or the pseudogene TRBV3-2) and TRBJ2-7; 7 bases match TRBD2. The CDR3 runs 20 residues. J was trimmed by 1 base and V by 3 bases; bases with no gene match: 21. Germline V gene lookup returns CDR1 LGHDT and CDR2 YNNKEL (reference sequence).

The rearrangement links TRBV19 to TRBJ2-5; 8 nucleotides match TRBD1. Losses at the gene ends were 5 bases for V and 1 base for J; bases not matched to a gene: 6. The CDR3 has 15 amino acids. Germline CDR1 is LNHDA and CDR2 is SQIVND (reference sequence). CDR3 protein: CASSGTGGVQETQYF. CDR3 bases: TGTGCCAGTAGTGGGACAGGTGGGGTCCAAGAGACCCAGTACTTC.

This chain connects TRBV7-9 to TRBJ1-5; 7 bases agree with TRBD1. J lost 2 bases, V lost 3 bases, and 1 base had no gene match. The CDR3 is 14 amino acids. Germline V CDR1 and CDR2: SEHNR, FQNEAQ (reference sequence). The CDR3 DNA is TGTGCCAGCAGCTTCGACAGGGGCAATCAGCCCCAGCATTTT. Translated, it gives CASSFDRGNQPQHF.

This clone was recorded a few times. The rearrangement joins TRBV10-2 to TRBJ1-1; tentative D call: TRBD1 (5 bases). V dropped 0 bases and J dropped 7 bases, with 9 bases sitting between them. Germline CDR1 and CDR2: WSHSY and SAAADI. There are 13 residues in the CDR3. This CDR3 is CASSESAGNEAFF. As DNA, the CDR3 is TGCGCCAGCAGTGAGTCCGCAGGGAATGAAGCTTTCTTT.

The CDR3 loop is CASSPGQADGYTF. CDR3 DNA sequence: TGTGCCAGCAGCCCCGGACAGGCCGATGGCTACACCTTC. The gene calls are TRBV7-9 and TRBJ1-2; 7 bases map to TRBD1. The CDR3 extends over 13 amino acids. Germline CDR1 reads SEHNR; CDR2 reads FQNEAQ (reference sequence). The junction had 6 bases not matched to a gene; V was cut back by 5 bases and J by 6 bases.

J is TRBJ2-1 and V is TRBV27; TRBD1 is a possible D gene (5 bases). The CDR3 sequence is 16 residues long. The germline V gene encodes CDR1 MNHEY and CDR2 SMNVEV (reference sequence). The V gene lost 2 bases and the J gene lost 3 bases, with 14 bases spanning the gap. CDR3 loop: CASSLGAGPHYNEQFF. In DNA form, the CDR3 reads TGTGCCAGCAGTTTAGGGGCAGGGCCCCACTACAATGAGCAGTTCTTC.

The gene calls are TRBV19 and TRBJ2-1, with D tentatively TRBD2 (5 bases). Trimming pared 1 base from V and 2 bases from J, leaving 15 bases between. Germline V gene lookup returns CDR1 LNHDA and CDR2 SQIVND (reference sequence). The CDR3 spans 17 residues. Here the CDR3 DNA reads TGTGCCAGTAGTATAGTTGGTAGCACCGGGGCCTACAATGAGCAGTTCTTC. This sequence encodes CASSIVGSTGAYNEQFF.

This clone has only one observation. V and J are TRBV7-9 and TRBJ2-7; D unclear. CDR3 size: 13 residues. CDR1 and CDR2 from the germline V gene are SEHNR and FQNEAQ (reference sequence). The ends were cut back, 2 bases at V and 7 bases at J, with 12 bases in the middle. CDR3 protein: CASSLLAVAEQYF. The CDR3 nucleotides are TGTGCCAGCAGCTTATTGGCGGTCGCGGAGCAGTACTTC.

The chain carries TRBV15 and TRBJ2-3; D possibly corresponds to TRBD2 (5 bases). The germline V gene encodes CDR1 LNHNV and CDR2 YYDKDF (reference sequence). V was cut by 1 base and J by 6 bases, with 11 bases left in between. This CDR3 is built from 14 residues. CDR3 in DNA: TGTGCCACCAGCAGAGTCCGGGATGGGGATACGCAGTATTTT. Its protein product is CATSRVRDGDTQYF.

J is TRBJ2-5 and V is TRBV24-1; 11 nucleotides align to TRBD1. Germline V gene lookup returns CDR1 KGHDR and CDR2 SFDVKD. J lost 5 bases, V lost 4 bases, and 5 bases had no gene match. The CDR3 sequence is 15 residues long. CDR3 amino acids: CATSEWTGGIETQYF. The CDR3 region has the DNA TGTGCCACCAGTGAGTGGACAGGGGGCATCGAGACCCAGTACTTC.

This sequence joins TRBV30 and TRBJ1-6, with 7 bases identical to TRBD1. The CDR3 extends over 16 amino acids. Germline V lookup: CDR1 GTSNPN, CDR2 SVGIG (reference sequence). J lost 6 bases, V lost 3 bases, and 11 bases had no gene match. CDR3: CAWSHLTGPGNSPLHF. Here the CDR3 DNA reads TGTGCCTGGAGCCATCTGACAGGGCCTGGTAATTCACCCCTCCACTTT.

The chain uses TRBV5-1 and TRBJ2-1; D possibly corresponds to TRBD1 (5 bases). The length of the CDR3 is 12 residues. Germline V gene data show CDR1 as SGHRS and CDR2 as YFSETQ. Trimming removed 2 bases at V and 7 bases at J, with 7 bases between. The CDR3: CASSFDRNEQFF. Written as DNA, the CDR3 is TGCGCCAGCAGCTTCGACAGAAATGAGCAGTTCTTC.

The chain is built from TRBV10-2 and TRBJ1-5; 8 positions match TRBD1. With V trimmed by 7 bases and J by 3 bases, 5 bases remained unmatched. The V gene's germline CDR1 is WSHSY and CDR2 SAAADI. The CDR3 has 14 amino acids. The CDR3 nucleotides read TGCGCCAGCACAAAGGACAGGGACAATCAGCCCCAGCATTTT. Protein: CASTKDRDNQPQHF.

This clone was picked up one time. The rearrangement uses TRBV30 and TRBJ1-2, with a weak D call TRBD1 (5 bases). Germline lookup yields CDR1 GTSNPN and CDR2 SVGIG (reference sequence). The CDR3 runs to 15 residues. V lost 0 bases and J lost 4, with 15 bases in between. The CDR3 sequence: CAWSVRSGVRYGYTF. For the CDR3, the DNA is TGTGCCTGGAGTGTACGGTCGGGGGTACGCTATGGCTACACCTTC. Using reference TRBV30 and TRBJ1-2 for the parts outside the CDR3, the full variable domain is SQTIHQWPATLVQPVGSPLSLECTVEGTSNPNLYWYRQAAGRGLQLLFYSVGIGQISSEVPQNLSASRPQDRQFILSSKKLLLSDSGFYLCAWSVRSGVRYGYTFGSGTRLTVV.

This rearrangement joins TRBV5-1 to TRBJ2-2; D gene ambiguous. Germline V lookup: CDR1 SGHRS, CDR2 YFSETQ. V was shortened by 4 bases and J by 4 bases, with 8 bases between the two germline ends. The CDR3 sequence is 13 residues long. CDR3 sequence: CASSTELTGELFF. The CDR3 region has the DNA TGCGCCAGCAGCACAGAGCTCACCGGGGAGCTGTTTTTT.

The chain combines TRBV7-8 with TRBJ1-2; TRBD1 matches at 7 bases. Per the germline V gene, CDR1 is SGHVS and CDR2 is FQNEAQ. The length of the CDR3 is 14 residues. After removal of 4 bases from V and 2 bases from J, the junction contained 4 bases not matched to a gene. Here the CDR3 reads CASSSTGQNYGYTF. The CDR3 coding sequence is TGTGCCAGCAGCTCCACGGGACAGAACTATGGCTACACCTTC.

V gene TRBV7-3 combines with J gene TRBJ2-6, with 16 bases that match TRBD2. V was clipped by 5 bases and J by 0 bases; unmatched bases: 4. The CDR3 has 19 amino acids. Per germline, CDR1 SGHTA and CDR2 FQGTGA. The CDR3, as DNA: TGTGCCAGCAGCCCGGGACTAGCGGGAGGGTTCTCTGGGGCCAACGTCCTGACTTTC. This codes for CASSPGLAGGFSGANVLTF.

The J gene is TRBJ1-5, the V gene TRBV28; D gene ambiguous. Germline CDR1 is MDHEN and CDR2 is SYDVKM. The CDR3 is 16 amino acids. Trimming took off 5 bases at V and 0 bases at J, with 14 bases between the two ends. CDR3 region: CASSRTRFSSNQPQHF. In DNA, the CDR3 is TGTGCCAGCAGTCGAACCAGGTTTTCTAGCAATCAGCCCCAGCATTTT.